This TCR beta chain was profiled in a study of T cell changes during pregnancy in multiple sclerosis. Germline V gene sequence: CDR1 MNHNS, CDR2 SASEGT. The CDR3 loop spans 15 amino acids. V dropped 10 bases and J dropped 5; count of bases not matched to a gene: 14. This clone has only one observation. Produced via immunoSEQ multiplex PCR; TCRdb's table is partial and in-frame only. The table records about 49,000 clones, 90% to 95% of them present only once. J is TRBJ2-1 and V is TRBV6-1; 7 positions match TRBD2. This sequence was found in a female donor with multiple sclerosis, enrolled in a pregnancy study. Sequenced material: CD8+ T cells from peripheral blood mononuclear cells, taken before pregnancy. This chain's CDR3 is CAIPARGSGDNEQFF. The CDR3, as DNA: TGTGCCATCCCAGCTCGCGGGAGTGGGGACAATGAGCAGTTCTTC.